The present TCR beta chain was sequenced within a study of blood T cells in healthy people across ages. Only one count was recorded for this clonotype. The V end was cut by 5 bases, the J end by 0 bases, with 14 bases between. The CDR3 covers 17 residues. Per the germline V gene, CDR1 is SGHTA and CDR2 is FQGNSA. PCR was performed a second time for 7 to 11 cycles using a sample-barcoded 5' primer and a J-beta primer mix. TCRdb fed the 5' RACE reads into MiXCR, producing one record per CDR3 protein. The sample carries around 620,000 distinct CDR3 sequences, roughly 28% recorded once. Caucasian, healthy and from Russia, the donors were aged between about 6 and 100. Investigators took 8.5 to 10 milliliters of peripheral blood from every donor. No fewer than 7 million PBMCs went into each sample.

This sequence joins TRBV7-2 and TRBJ2-6, with D unclear. The sequence derives from a woman between 70 and 85 years old in good health. The sequenced sample consisted of blood. The CDR3 DNA reads TGTGCCAGCAGCATACGGACGGTTAACTCTGGGGCCAACGTCCTGACTTTC. Amino acid sequence: CASSIRTVNSGANVLTF.